The present entry profiles one TCR beta chain with its context. This sample stems from a study of blood T cell repertoires in COVID-19. Across the study: COVID-19 samples collected from the United States, Italy and Spain covered acute and convalescent phases. Sample material is recorded as cDNA or gDNA derived from T cells, B-cell-depleted T cells, or PBMCs.

The CDR3 spans 16 residues. CDR1 GTSNPN and CDR2 SVGIG come from the germline V gene (reference sequence). V shed 3 bases and J 5 bases; nucleotides not matched to a gene: 11. Per the study methods: Counts of nucleated cells, estimated from reference gene primer amplification, were obtained. Clones were read by immunoSEQ multiplex PCR, and TCRdb kept only the in-frame ones, dropping some. The V and J calls and clone size come from that table; D and trimming were worked out from the DNA. The sample contains about 340,000 clones, around 87% of which appear only once. Seattle's cohort entered during active infection and was followed longitudinally.

This sequence joins TRBV30 and TRBJ1-5, with TRBD1 identical over 9 bases. Specimen: peripheral blood. The clonotype was recovered from a woman aged 45-60 years with COVID-19, enrolled during active disease. The CDR3 coding sequence is TGTGCCTGGAGCCCAAGGTGGGGACAGGGCTATCAGCCCCAGCATTTT. Amino acid sequence: CAWSPRWGQGYQPQHF.